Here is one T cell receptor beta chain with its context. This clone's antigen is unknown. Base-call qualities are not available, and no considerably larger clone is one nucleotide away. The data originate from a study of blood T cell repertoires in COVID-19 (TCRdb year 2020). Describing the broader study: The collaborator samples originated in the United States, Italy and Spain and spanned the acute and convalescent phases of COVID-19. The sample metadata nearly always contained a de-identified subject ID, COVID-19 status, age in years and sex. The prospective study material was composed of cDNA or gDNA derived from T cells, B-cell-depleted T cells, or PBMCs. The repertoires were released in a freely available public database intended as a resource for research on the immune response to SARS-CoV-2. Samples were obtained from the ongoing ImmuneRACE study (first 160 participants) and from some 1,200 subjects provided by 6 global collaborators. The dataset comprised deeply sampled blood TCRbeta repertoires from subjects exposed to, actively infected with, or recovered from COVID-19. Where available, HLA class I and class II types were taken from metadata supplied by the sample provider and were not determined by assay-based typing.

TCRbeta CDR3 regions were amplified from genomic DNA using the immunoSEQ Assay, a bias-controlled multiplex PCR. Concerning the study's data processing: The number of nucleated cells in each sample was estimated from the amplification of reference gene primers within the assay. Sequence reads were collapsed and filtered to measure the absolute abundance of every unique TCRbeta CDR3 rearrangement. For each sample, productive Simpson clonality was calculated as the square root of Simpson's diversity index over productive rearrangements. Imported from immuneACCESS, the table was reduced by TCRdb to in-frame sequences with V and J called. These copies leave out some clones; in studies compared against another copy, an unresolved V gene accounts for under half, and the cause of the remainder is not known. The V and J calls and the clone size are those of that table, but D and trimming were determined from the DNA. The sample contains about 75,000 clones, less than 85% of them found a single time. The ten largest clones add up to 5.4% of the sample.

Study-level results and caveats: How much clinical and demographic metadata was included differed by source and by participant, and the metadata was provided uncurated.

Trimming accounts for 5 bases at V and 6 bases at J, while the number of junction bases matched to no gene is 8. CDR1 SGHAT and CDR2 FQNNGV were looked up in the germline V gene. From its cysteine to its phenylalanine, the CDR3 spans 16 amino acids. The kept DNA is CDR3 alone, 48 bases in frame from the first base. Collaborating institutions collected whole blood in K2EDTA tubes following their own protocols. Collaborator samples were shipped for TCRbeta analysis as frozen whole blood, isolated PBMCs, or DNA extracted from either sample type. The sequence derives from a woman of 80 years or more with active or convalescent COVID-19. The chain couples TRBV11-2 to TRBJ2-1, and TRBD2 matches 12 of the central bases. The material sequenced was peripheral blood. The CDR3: CASSRLQTSGSNEQFF. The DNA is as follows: TGTGCCAGCAGCCGATTGCAGACTAGCGGGAGCAATGAGCAGTTCTTC.